The 3 T cell receptor beta chains listed next were all sequenced from one sample in a study of post-analysis software for immune sequencing data. Sequencing libraries made from TCR beta cDNA carried unique molecular identifiers. A single record per CDR3 protein comes from TCRdb applying MiXCR to the PCR reads. The sample has about 400,000 distinct CDR3 sequences; 30% to 45% are singletons. Their antigen targets remain unknown. Notes on the study in general: Patients carried a handful of TRBV segments more frequently than controls did, and TRBV5-6, TRBV5-1 and TRBV20-1 were among them.

Material for sequencing was blood. These receptors originate from a girl under 18 with multiple sclerosis.

The rearrangement uses TRBV20-1 and TRBJ1-2; D is possibly TRBD1 (5 bases). The CDR3 extends over 11 amino acids. Trimming left V 7 bases short and J 8 bases short, with 14 bases between. Germline-derived CDR1 and CDR2 are DFQATT and SNEGSKA (reference sequence). As DNA, the CDR3 is TGCAGTGTTGGGGGGGGGTTCGGCTACACCTTC. Its protein is CSVGGGFGYTF.

The count of this clonotype is one. V usage is TRBV6-1 and J usage is TRBJ2-7; D may be TRBD2 (5 bases). V was trimmed by 10 bases and J by 1 base, leaving 11 bases between them. The CDR3 spans 12 residues. Germline V CDR1 and CDR2: MNHNS, SASEGT. The CDR3 coding sequence is TGTGCCATCCCCTCGGGATCCTACGAGCAGTACTTC. Translated: CAIPSGSYEQYF.

This clonotype showed up just a few times. A read error may account for a junction end that differs from germline. J is TRBJ2-7 and V is TRBV12-3 or TRBV12-4, with TRBD1 matching 8 bases. The CDR3 runs to 15 residues. The DNA of the CDR3 is TGTGCCGGCAGTTATGCCGGGACAGGTCACTACGAGCAGTACTTC. Protein sequence: CAGSYAGTGHYEQYF.